Described below is a single T cell receptor (beta chain) sequence and its context. CDR3 size: 18 residues. Trimming stripped 5 bases from V and 1 base from J, with 22 bases between. The data originate from a study of identical twins. A template switching step contributed a universal primer site, while unique molecular identifiers were present in the cDNA. TCRdb called the 5' RACE reads again in MiXCR, with one record for every CDR3 protein. The sample holds 1.5 million to 2 million distinct CDR3 sequences, 32% seen once. The chain is built from TRBV12-3 or TRBV12-4 and TRBJ2-3; D is perhaps TRBD2 (7 bases). This clonotype originated in a newborn girl in good health. The sequencing sample was made of cord blood. CDR3 protein: CASSTYSDGGLGTDTQYF. CDR3 nucleotides: TGTGCCAGCAGTACCTACTCGGACGGGGGGCTGGGCACAGATACGCAGTATTTT.